This is a list of T cell receptor beta chains from one sample in a study of cytomegalovirus exposure and HLA in healthy donors. Generated by immunoSEQ multiplex PCR, the TCRdb table keeps only in-frame clones and is missing some. The sample includes approximately 160,000 clones, around 80% of them seen just once. The sample taken for sequencing was PBMCs. The receptor set was obtained from a middle-aged woman in good health and CMV-seronegative. Both conserved end residues are part of each CDR3. Each record gives: D gene, V gene, clone size, J gene, CDR3 protein, CDR3 DNA. D genes are given only for firm matches. A row's size may be missing; if present it is once, few, many or a size class.

D: -
V: TRBV29-1
size: -
J: TRBJ1-1
CDR3: CSAHWGGDTEAFF
DNA: TGCAGCGCGCACTGGGGGGGGGACACTGAAGCTTTCTTT

D: -
V: TRBV7-8
size: -
J: TRBJ2-1
CDR3: CASNTGGGTSYNEQFF
DNA: TGTGCCAGCAACACTGGTGGGGGGACTTCCTACAATGAGCAGTTCTTC

D: -
V: TRBV6-1
size: -
J: TRBJ2-7
CDR3: CASSDRVPYEQYF
DNA: TGTGCCAGCAGTGACAGGGTTCCCTACGAGCAGTACTTC

D: TRBD1
V: TRBV5-4
size: -
J: TRBJ2-7
CDR3: CASSGTGGPYEQYF
DNA: TGTGCCAGCAGCGGGACAGGGGGCCCCTACGAGCAGTACTTC

D: -
V: TRBV29-1
size: -
J: TRBJ2-6
CDR3: CSVEEAEGMGANVLTF
DNA: TGCAGCGTTGAAGAAGCGGAGGGGATGGGGGCCAACGTCCTGACTTTC

D: TRBD2
V: TRBV6-1
size: -
J: TRBJ2-7
CDR3: CASSAGTSGGSSYEQYF
DNA: TGTGCCAGCAGTGCCGGGACTAGCGGGGGGAGCTCCTACGAGCAGTACTTC

D: -
V: TRBV29-1
size: -
J: TRBJ1-4
CDR3: CSVLGNEKLFF
DNA: TGCAGCGTTCTAGGAAATGAAAAACTGTTTTTT

D: -
V: TRBV7-8
size: -
J: TRBJ1-4
CDR3: CASISSRTGKLFF
DNA: TGTGCCAGCATCTCGTCAAGGACTGGAAAACTGTTTTTT

D: -
V: TRBV6-6
size: once
J: TRBJ1-2
CDR3: CASSYGAGSYGYTF
DNA: TGTGCCAGCAGTTACGGGGCCGGGAGCTATGGCTACACCTTC

D: -
V: TRBV5-1
size: -
J: TRBJ1-4
CDR3: CASSLASGFPNEKLFF
DNA: TGCGCCAGCAGCTTGGCCTCAGGGTTTCCTAATGAAAAACTGTTTTTT

D: TRBD2
V: TRBV2
size: -
J: TRBJ2-7
CDR3: CASTLPRGTIAYEQYF
DNA: TGTGCCAGCACCCTTCCCCGCGGGACTATAGCGTACGAGCAGTACTTC

D: -
V: TRBV6-1
size: -
J: TRBJ2-7
CDR3: CASSEAPLSLPSYEQYF
DNA: TGTGCCAGCAGTGAAGCCCCTTTGAGTCTTCCTTCCTACGAGCAGTACTTC

D: TRBD1
V: TRBV27
size: few
J: TRBJ1-5
CDR3: CASRKPGQGARQPQHF
DNA: TGTGCCAGCAGAAAACCGGGACAGGGGGCCAGGCAGCCCCAGCATTTT

D: TRBD1
V: TRBV30
size: -
J: TRBJ1-2
CDR3: CAWSPETGAYPYGYTF
DNA: TGTGCCTGGAGTCCGGAGACAGGGGCATATCCCTATGGCTACACCTTC

D: TRBD1
V: TRBV28
size: -
J: TRBJ1-2
CDR3: CASAGTGNGYTF
DNA: TGTGCCAGCGCCGGGACAGGGAACGGCTACACCTTC

D: TRBD1
V: TRBV2
size: -
J: TRBJ2-7
CDR3: CASSGGTGGSYEQYF
DNA: TGTGCCAGCAGTGGAGGGACAGGGGGCTCCTACGAGCAGTACTTC

D: TRBD1
V: TRBV6-5
size: -
J: TRBJ1-2
CDR3: CASSRTGGPTYGYTF
DNA: TGTGCCAGCAGTCGGACAGGGGGCCCTACCTATGGCTACACCTTC

D: TRBD1
V: TRBV10-1
size: -
J: TRBJ1-1
CDR3: CASSMTGTNTEAFF
DNA: TGCGCCAGCAGCATGACAGGGACCAACACTGAAGCTTTCTTT

D: TRBD1
V: TRBV7-2
size: once
J: TRBJ2-5
CDR3: CASSSGQAQETQYF
DNA: TGTGCCAGCAGCTCAGGACAGGCACAAGAGACCCAGTACTTC

D: -
V: TRBV18
size: once
J: TRBJ1-4
CDR3: CASSPPGEAGEKLFF
DNA: TGTGCCAGCTCACCCCCCGGGGAGGCGGGTGAAAAACTGTTTTTT

D: TRBD1
V: TRBV2
size: -
J: TRBJ1-1
CDR3: CASSDHLGQGDMNTEAFF
DNA: TGTGCCAGCAGCGACCACCTCGGACAGGGAGACATGAACACTGAAGCTTTCTTT

D: -
V: TRBV6-5
size: -
J: TRBJ2-5
CDR3: CASSYGGGVETQYF
DNA: TGTGCCAGCAGTTACGGAGGGGGCGTAGAGACCCAGTACTTC

D: TRBD1
V: TRBV2
size: -
J: TRBJ1-4
CDR3: CASSEESGQGYEKLFF
DNA: TGTGCCAGCAGTGAAGAATCGGGACAGGGGTACGAAAAACTGTTTTTT

D: -
V: TRBV7-9
size: once
J: TRBJ2-7
CDR3: CASSLAPVSPSYEQYF
DNA: TGTGCCAGCAGCCTTGCGCCGGTCTCTCCCTCCTACGAGCAGTACTTC

D: TRBD2
V: TRBV7-3
size: few
J: TRBJ2-7
CDR3: CASSLGAGDFEQYF
DNA: TGTGCCAGCAGCTTAGGTGCGGGAGACTTCGAGCAGTACTTC

D: TRBD2
V: TRBV4-2
size: -
J: TRBJ2-7
CDR3: CASSQGTSGEYEQYF
DNA: TGTGCCAGCAGCCAAGGGACTAGCGGGGAATACGAGCAGTACTTC

D: -
V: TRBV7-3
size: -
J: TRBJ1-1
CDR3: CASSSRENTEAFF
DNA: TGTGCCAGCAGCTCACGGGAGAACACTGAAGCTTTCTTT

D: TRBD1
V: TRBV5-1
size: -
J: TRBJ2-7
CDR3: CASSPPTGLDEQYF
DNA: TGCGCCAGCAGCCCACCGACAGGGCTGGACGAGCAGTACTTC

D: TRBD2
V: TRBV27
size: -
J: TRBJ2-3
CDR3: CASSLAGGHGEDTQYF
DNA: TGTGCCAGCAGTTTAGCGGGAGGCCATGGGGAAGATACGCAGTATTTT

D: TRBD1
V: TRBV7-9
size: -
J: TRBJ2-2
CDR3: CASSLVRGPTGELFF
DNA: TGTGCCAGCAGCTTAGTTAGGGGGCCCACCGGGGAGCTGTTTTTT

D: -
V: TRBV19
size: few
J: TRBJ2-5
CDR3: CASSMGRSQETQYF
DNA: TGTGCCAGTAGTATGGGCAGAAGTCAAGAGACCCAGTACTTC

D: TRBD1
V: TRBV5-8
size: -
J: TRBJ2-3
CDR3: CASSYGTGVVDTQYF
DNA: TGTGCCAGCAGCTACGGGACAGGGGTAGTAGATACGCAGTATTTT

D: -
V: TRBV2
size: -
J: TRBJ2-7
CDR3: CASSGGYEQYF
DNA: TGTGCCAGCAGTGGCGGCTACGAGCAGTACTTC

D: -
V: TRBV30
size: -
J: TRBJ1-2
CDR3: CAWSGGVNYGYTF
DNA: TGTGCCTGGAGTGGGGGAGTTAACTATGGCTACACCTTC

D: TRBD1
V: TRBV2
size: -
J: TRBJ1-1
CDR3: CASSPPGQGVTEAFF
DNA: TGTGCCAGCAGTCCCCCCGGACAGGGGGTTACTGAAGCTTTCTTT

D: TRBD2
V: TRBV5-1
size: once
J: TRBJ2-4
CDR3: CASAGELAKNIQYF
DNA: TGCGCCAGCGCGGGGGAGTTGGCCAAAAACATTCAGTACTTC

D: -
V: TRBV7-8
size: -
J: TRBJ2-4
CDR3: CASSSGIGGLAAKNIQYF
DNA: TGTGCCAGCAGCTCCGGGATCGGGGGGCTTGCAGCCAAAAACATTCAGTACTTC

D: -
V: TRBV5-1
size: -
J: TRBJ2-5
CDR3: CASSLDQETQYF
DNA: TGCGCCAGCAGCTTGGATCAGGAGACCCAGTACTTC

D: TRBD2
V: TRBV5-1
size: -
J: TRBJ2-1
CDR3: CASRGSGTYNEQFF
DNA: TGCGCCAGCAGGGGTAGCGGGACCTACAATGAGCAGTTCTTC

D: -
V: TRBV29-1
size: -
J: TRBJ1-2
CDR3: CSVGSGAPRYGYTF
DNA: TGCAGCGTTGGGTCAGGGGCTCCCCGGTATGGCTACACCTTC

D: -
V: TRBV30
size: -
J: TRBJ2-5
CDR3: CAWTSGQETQYF
DNA: TGTGCCTGGACCAGCGGCCAAGAGACCCAGTACTTC